The 15 T cell receptor beta chains reported below all come from one sample, sequenced in a study of blood T cell repertoires in COVID-19. Libraries were prepared by immunoSEQ multiplex PCR; TCRdb keeps only in-frame clonotypes and omits some of them. Among roughly 54,000 clones listed, about nine tenths were seen once. The sample consisted of peripheral blood. These receptors all come from a human donor in a cohort sampled during active COVID-19.

This clone has only a few counts. This rearrangement joins TRBV5-1 to TRBJ1-2; D is ambiguous. Trimming removed 2 bases at V and 8 bases at J, with 19 bases between. The CDR3 consists of 15 residues. Germline V gene data show CDR1 as SGHRS and CDR2 as YFSETQ. The CDR3 is CASSFGQTSNPGYTF. Here the CDR3 DNA reads TGCGCCAGCAGCTTTGGGCAGACCAGCAACCCAGGCTACACCTTC.

J is TRBJ1-2 and V is TRBV5-1; TRBD1 might be the D (6 bases). Germline assignment: CDR1 SGHRS and CDR2 YFSETQ. The CDR3 has 14 residues. Trimming pared 6 bases from V and 2 bases from J, leaving 14 bases between. CDR3 coding DNA: TGCGCCAGCATCACAGGGACCTCGAACTATGGCTACACCTTC. Translated, it gives CASITGTSNYGYTF.

This clone has more than one count but fewer than ten. The chain is built from TRBV29-1 and TRBJ2-2; the match to TRBD1 covers 7 bases. With 0 bases clipped from V and 6 bases from J, the junction kept 10 bases outside the gene matches. Germline CDR1 is SQVTM and CDR2 is ANQGSEA. The CDR3 has 16 residues. The CDR3 spells CSVEDQQGRQAGELFF. DNA for the CDR3: TGCAGCGTTGAAGATCAACAGGGGCGGCAGGCCGGGGAGCTGTTTTTT.

This sequence joins TRBV7-7 and TRBJ2-1; D not certain. CDR1 SSHAT and CDR2 FNYEAQ come from the germline V gene (reference sequence). With 1 base removed from V and 3 bases from J, the gap between germline ends came to 10 bases. CDR3 length equals 15 residues. The CDR3 DNA reads TGTGCCAGCAGCTTAGGGCTAGTAAGCTACAATGAGCAGTTCTTC. Translated, it gives CASSLGLVSYNEQFF.

The J gene is TRBJ2-1, the V gene TRBV5-1, with 11 bases matching TRBD1. Per the germline V gene, CDR1 is SGHRS and CDR2 is YFSETQ. V was clipped by 4 bases and J by 2 bases; unmatched bases: 5. This CDR3 spans 16 amino acids. CDR3 coding DNA: TGCGCCAGCAGCGCCCAGGGACAGGGGGCCTACAATGAGCAGTTCTTC. It specifies CASSAQGQGAYNEQFF.

This chain joins TRBV12-5 and TRBJ2-3, with no clear D. Trimming removed 6 bases at V and 6 bases at J, with 10 bases between. CDR3 length: 12 amino acids. From germline, CDR1 is LGHNT and CDR2 FRNRAP. DNA of the CDR3: TGTGCTAGTGGCCCCCAGATCGATACGCAGTATTTT. It translates to CASGPQIDTQYF.

The genes are TRBV19 and TRBJ2-2, with 8 bases matching TRBD2. V was pared by 3 bases and J by 5 bases, with 8 bases of the junction left unmatched. The CDR3 runs 16 residues. CDR1 and CDR2 from the germline V gene are LNHDA and SQIVND (reference sequence). CDR3 bases: TGTGCCAGTAGTATGAACCTAGCGGGCGGAACCGGGGAGCTGTTTTTT. Encoded protein: CASSMNLAGGTGELFF. Looking up the rest from reference TRBV19 and TRBJ2-2 gives the full variable domain: DGGITQSPKYLFRKEGQNVTLSCEQNLNHDAMYWYRQDPGQGLRLIYYSQIVNDFQKGDIAEGYSVSREKKESFPLTVTSAQKNPTAFYLCASSMNLAGGTGELFFGEGSRLTVL.

This chain uses TRBV5-1 with TRBJ2-1, with TRBD2 matching 12 bases. V dropped 0 bases and J dropped 7; count of bases not matched to a gene: 5. The CDR3 extends over 16 amino acids. Germline values: CDR1 SGHRS, CDR2 YFSETQ. The CDR3 is CASSLEGTSGGNEQFF. DNA of the CDR3: TGCGCCAGCAGCTTGGAAGGTACTAGCGGGGGGAATGAGCAGTTCTTC.

V is TRBV27 and J is TRBJ1-2; TRBD1 might be the D (5 bases). This CDR3 comprises 15 residues. Between the trimmed V and J ends, which lost 5 bases and 2 bases, there was a span of 15 bases. Germline V gives CDR1 MNHEY, CDR2 SMNVEV (reference sequence). The CDR3 sequence: CASSPGGPPNYGYTF. The CDR3 coding sequence is TGTGCCAGCAGTCCGGGGGGTCCTCCAAACTATGGCTACACCTTC.

The chain uses TRBV27 and TRBJ1-1, with D possibly being TRBD1 (5 bases). The CDR3 is 15 residues long. The V end was cut by 0 bases, the J end by 3 bases, with 11 bases between. CDR1 is MNHEY, CDR2 SMNVEV, per germline (reference sequence). CDR3 loop: CASSLSSGWDTEAFF. Written as DNA, the CDR3 is TGTGCCAGCAGTTTATCGTCAGGGTGGGACACTGAAGCTTTCTTT.

The chain links TRBV23-1 to TRBJ1-5; a possible D gene is TRBD1 (5 bases). TRBV23-1 is classed as an ORF, of uncertain function. The CDR3 consists of 15 residues. The V end was cut by 0 bases, the J end by 7 bases, with 13 bases between. CDR3 in amino acids: CASSQSHRPAQPQHF. Written as DNA, the CDR3 is TGCGCCAGCAGTCAATCGCACAGGCCAGCCCAGCCCCAGCATTTT.

The chain recombines TRBV6-6 with TRBJ1-6, with 7 bases fitting TRBD1. CDR3 length: 13 amino acids. V shed 6 bases, J shed 7 bases, and the junction held 3 bases outside the gene matches. Germline V gene sequence: CDR1 MNHNY, CDR2 SVGAGI (reference sequence). CDR3 residues: CASSPGGNSPLHF. CDR3 sequence (DNA): TGTGCCAGCAGCCCAGGGGGGAATTCACCCCTCCACTTT.

The V and J genes are TRBV28 and TRBJ1-2; 9 nucleotides agree with TRBD1. This CDR3 is 13 amino acids long. CDR1 MDHEN and CDR2 SYDVKM come from the germline V gene. Trimming removed 5 bases from V and 13 bases from J; junction bases left unmatched: 11. In DNA, the CDR3 is TGTGCCAGCAGTACCGGGACAGGGAAGCGCGTCACCTTC. It yields the protein CASSTGTGKRVTF.

V is TRBV6-5 and J is TRBJ2-7; D unclear. Trimming pared 7 bases from V and 6 bases from J, leaving 22 bases between. From germline, CDR1 is MNHEY and CDR2 SVGAGI. The CDR3 is 15 amino acids. CDR3 sequence (DNA): TGTGCCAGCAACCCAGTCGGTCTAGAAAGGTCCGAGCAGTACTTC. Its translation: CASNPVGLERSEQYF.

The chain combines TRBV18 with TRBJ1-5; D is perhaps TRBD1 (5 bases). Germline lookup yields CDR1 KGHSH and CDR2 LQKENI. The V and J ends lost 3 bases and 1 base respectively, with 7 bases between them. This CDR3 is built from 14 residues. The CDR3 loop reads CASSPRQSNQPQHF. The CDR3 coding sequence is TGTGCCAGCTCACCTCGACAGAGCAATCAGCCCCAGCATTTT. Using reference TRBV18 and TRBJ1-5 for the parts outside the CDR3, the full variable domain is NAGVMQNPRHLVRRRGQEARLRCSPMKGHSHVYWYRQLPEEGLKFMVYLQKENIIDESGMPKERFSAEFPKEGPSILRIQQVVRGDSAAYFCASSPRQSNQPQHFGDGTRLSIL.